The 2 T cell receptor beta chains listed next were all sequenced from one sample in a study of monozygotic twins with inflammatory bowel disease. Reanalyzing the 5' RACE reads, TCRdb keeps one entry per CDR3 protein, without DNA. The data show some 190,000 distinct CDR3 sequences, and the top ten clones hold under 8.5%. Specimen: blood. The receptors derive from a human donor with ulcerative colitis or Crohn's disease, or a healthy co-twin of an affected twin (not recorded which).

The chain has TRBV20-1 and TRBJ2-3; as DNA is missing, the TRBD2 call by TCRdb cannot be tested. The germline CDR1 and CDR2 sequences are DFQATT and SNEGSKA (reference sequence). The CDR3 loop spans 14 amino acids. This CDR3 reads CSAPSGRGPDTQYF.

The chain links TRBV14 to TRBJ2-1; TCRdb's assignment of TRBD2 cannot be checked, as there is no DNA. The CDR3 has 13 residues. Germline CDR1 is SGHDN and CDR2 is FVKESK. CDR3 sequence: CASSQGLGTREFF.